This T cell receptor (beta chain) was documented in a study of T cells in Graves' hyperthyroidism and ophthalmopathy. Background on the study: Blood from the periphery was taken at initial diagnosis, before any treatment.

Researchers amplified the TCR beta CDR3 regions from RNA transcripts. A set of HTBI primers served as the primers for a first-round RT-PCR of the TCR CDR3. TCRdb itself ran the multiplex PCR reads through MiXCR, one entry per CDR3 protein. The sample has approximately 410,000 distinct CDR3 sequences, approximately 15% seen once. CDR3 length equals 19 residues. Germline values: CDR1 LNHDA, CDR2 SQIVND (reference sequence). Germline trimming cut 0 bases from V and 3 bases from J; bases unmatched to any gene: 11. Overall study findings and caveats: A 13 V-J model separated ophthalmopathy from stable hyperthyroidism.

On this clonotype: What it binds is unknown.

Exclusion of a patient resulted from uncontrolled infection, other autoimmune disease, pregnancy or lactation. This receptor was obtained from a man younger than 35 with Graves' ophthalmopathy. The gene calls are TRBV19 and TRBJ2-2; 9 bases align to TRBD1. Sequences were obtained from blood. The CDR3 protein is CASSIEPKQQGADTGELFF. The CDR3 coding sequence is TGTGCCAGTAGTATAGAACCTAAACAACAGGGGGCGGACACCGGGGAGCTGTTTTTT.